A single sample is the source of the 2 T cell receptor beta chains below, sequenced in a study of PD-1 blockade in classical Hodgkin lymphoma. Patients all relapsed after autologous stem cell transplantation, and there was variation in brentuximab vedotin exposure. The data were produced by immunoSEQ multiplex PCR, yet TCRdb's version contains in-frame clones alone and is incomplete. In the table there are about 41,000 clones, about 74% of which are singletons. This material consisted of peripheral blood mononuclear cells (PBMCs), taken at baseline. The receptors here all came from a human donor with classical Hodgkin lymphoma.

This chain links TRBV18 with TRBJ2-7; D gene unclear. V lost 1 base to trimming and J lost 4 bases, with 8 bases between them. CDR1 is KGHSH and CDR2 is LQKENI in the germline V gene. CDR3 length: 13 amino acids. CDR3: CASSPRTGYEQYF. In DNA, the CDR3 is TGTGCCAGCTCACCACGGACGGGTTACGAGCAGTACTTC.

The chain employs TRBV2 and TRBJ2-3; TRBD2 matches 7 bases. V gave up 0 bases and J gave up 0 bases; unmatched junction bases: 3. CDR1 is SNHLY and CDR2 is FYNNEI in the germline V gene. This CDR3 contains 16 residues. The CDR3 reads CASSEAVAGSTDTQYF. In nucleotides, the CDR3 is TGTGCCAGCAGTGAAGCCGTAGCGGGCAGCACAGATACGCAGTATTTT.